The rows below give T cell receptor beta chains drawn from one sample of a study of cytomegalovirus exposure and HLA in healthy donors. This table comes from immunoSEQ multiplex PCR, and its TCRdb copy is limited to in-frame clones, with some not included. The sample holds roughly 56,000 clones, roughly 90% seen once. The sample was PBMCs. The receptors derive from a woman in her thirties in good health and CMV-seronegative. Both conserved end residues are part of each CDR3. A D gene is named only where the DNA matches it firmly. Not all rows give a size; the values are once, few, many and, for expanded clones, a class.

NA	TRBV9	TRBJ2-3	NA	TGTGCCAGCAGCGTAAGCGTGGGGGGTACAGATACGCAGTATTTT	CASSVSVGGTDTQYF
NA	TRBV5-1	TRBJ1-3	NA	TGCGCCAGCAGCTATTCCCAACTGGGGTCGGGGGGAAACACCATATATTTT	CASSYSQLGSGGNTIYF
once	TRBV18	TRBJ2-7	NA	TGTGCCAGCTCACCAGAGGGACATACCCGCCCTCCCTACGAGCAGTACTTC	CASSPEGHTRPPYEQYF
NA	TRBV4-2	TRBJ2-7	NA	TGTGCCAGCAGCCAGGGGGCCGGGACATCAAGCTCCTCCGAGCAGTACTTC	CASSQGAGTSSSSEQYF
NA	TRBV5-1	TRBJ2-3	NA	TGCGCCAGCAGCACCGAACTTTTAGATACGCAGTATTTT	CASSTELLDTQYF
NA	TRBV2	TRBJ1-2	TRBD1	TGTGCCAGCAGGAAGGGGGCAGAAGGTGGTAACTATGGCTACACCTTC	CASRKGAEGGNYGYTF
NA	TRBV30	TRBJ1-3	NA	TGTGCCTGGACAGGGGCTCATGACACCATATATTTT	CAWTGAHDTIYF
NA	TRBV4-1	TRBJ2-3	TRBD2	TGCGCCAGCAGCCAAGATAGGCCGGGAGGGCGGATGGGGGAGGTCGATACGCAGTATTTT	CASSQDRPGGRMGEVDTQYF
NA	TRBV6-5	TRBJ1-2	TRBD1	TGTGCCAGCAGATTGACAGGGAGCGGCTACACCTTC	CASRLTGSGYTF
NA	TRBV2	TRBJ1-2	NA	TGTGCCAGCAGTGCGGCAGGCTATGGCTACACCTTC	CASSAAGYGYTF
NA	TRBV29-1	TRBJ2-3	TRBD2	TGCAGCGTTGAGAGTAGCGGGAGATCTGATACGCAGTATTTT	CSVESSGRSDTQYF
once	TRBV7-7	TRBJ2-5	TRBD2	TGTGCCAGCAGCCCGACTAGCGCCGAATCCGGGACCCAGTACTTC	CASSPTSAESGTQYF
NA	TRBV5-6	TRBJ1-3	NA	TGTGCCAGCAGCCCAGCTCAGGTTGGGGCTTCTGGAAACACCATATATTTT	CASSPAQVGASGNTIYF
NA	TRBV27	TRBJ2-1	TRBD2	TGTGCCAGCAGTTCCCGGGAGGCAGATTCCTACAATGAGCAGTTCTTC	CASSSREADSYNEQFF
NA	TRBV6-5	TRBJ2-5	TRBD2	TGTGCCAGCATCGCAGCTAGCGGGAGTGAGACCCAGTACTTC	CASIAASGSETQYF
once	TRBV13	TRBJ1-4	TRBD1	TGTGCCAGCAGCTGGAGGACAGGGGCCACTAATGAAAAACTGTTTTTT	CASSWRTGATNEKLFF
once	TRBV7-9	TRBJ2-3	NA	TGTGCCAGCAGCCTCACAGCGGGTTTAACAGATACGCAGTATTTT	CASSLTAGLTDTQYF
NA	TRBV5-1	TRBJ2-5	TRBD1	TGCGCCAGCAGCACCGGTACCCGACAGGGCCAAGAGACCCAGTACTTC	CASSTGTRQGQETQYF
NA	TRBV29-1	TRBJ2-3	NA	TGCAGCGTTTCTCCACCCCAGGGGCCCACAGATACGCAGTATTTT	CSVSPPQGPTDTQYF
NA	TRBV10-2	TRBJ1-3	TRBD1	TGCGCCAGCGGAGGACAGGGAGGATTTGGAAACACCATATATTTT	CASGGQGGFGNTIYF
NA	TRBV7-9	TRBJ2-1	TRBD2	TGTGCCAGCAGCTTGGGACTAGCGGGGGACAATGAGCAGTTCTTC	CASSLGLAGDNEQFF
NA	TRBV6-1	TRBJ2-7	NA	TGTGCCAGCAGTGAAGCAGGAGTAGACTACGAGCAGTACTTC	CASSEAGVDYEQYF
NA	TRBV6-4	TRBJ2-3	TRBD2	TGTGCCAGCAGTAGAACGACTAGCGGCACAGATACGCAGTATTTT	CASSRTTSGTDTQYF
NA	TRBV5-1	TRBJ2-5	TRBD1	TGCGCCAGCAGCTTGTCGGGACAGGGGGCGGAGACCCAGTACTTC	CASSLSGQGAETQYF
NA	TRBV6-5	TRBJ1-1	TRBD1	TGTGCCAGCAGCCGACAGGGGGCGGGTGAAGCTTTCTTT	CASSRQGAGEAFF
NA	TRBV6-5	TRBJ1-2	NA	TGTGCCAGCAGAGGGGGAGGGAGGGTTAACTATGGCTACACCTTC	CASRGGGRVNYGYTF
NA	TRBV7-8	TRBJ2-2	NA	TGTGCCAGCAGCAATCTTGAGGCCGGGGAGCTGTTTTTT	CASSNLEAGELFF
NA	TRBV10-3	TRBJ1-4	NA	TGTGCCATCAGGAATGGCGGGGACCCGGCTAATGAAAAACTGTTTTTT	CAIRNGGDPANEKLFF
NA	TRBV25-1	TRBJ1-5	TRBD1	TGTGCCAGCGAGGGACAGGGTAATCAGCCCCAGCATTTT	CASEGQGNQPQHF
once	TRBV6-6	TRBJ2-2	NA	TGTGCCAGCAGTCCCCTAAATACCGGGGAGCTGTTTTTT	CASSPLNTGELFF
NA	TRBV30	TRBJ1-4	NA	TGTGCCTGGACCCCCGGGACTCTAGGGGAAAAACTGTTTTTT	CAWTPGTLGEKLFF
NA	TRBV4-2	TRBJ2-6	TRBD2	TGTGCCAGCAGCACCCTAGCGGGTACTGGGGCCAACGTCCTGACTTTC	CASSTLAGTGANVLTF
once	TRBV2	TRBJ2-3	NA	TGTGCCAGCAGAGGCCTAGAGTCAGTCGCAGATACGCAGTATTTT	CASRGLESVADTQYF
NA	TRBV19	TRBJ2-1	TRBD2	TGTGCCAGCGGGACTAGCGGGAGACGAAGGAATGAGCAGTTCTTC	CASGTSGRRRNEQFF
once	TRBV19	TRBJ2-4	TRBD1	TGTGCCAGTAGTATTGGACAGGGGAACATTCAGTACTTC	CASSIGQGNIQYF
NA	TRBV27	TRBJ2-5	NA	TGTGCCAGCAGTTTAGGTAGATCCGAGACCCAGTACTTC	CASSLGRSETQYF
once	TRBV6-1	TRBJ1-2	TRBD1	TGTGCCAGTAAAGGAAGTCGGGACAGGGGTGCCAGCTACACCTTC	CASKGSRDRGASYTF
NA	TRBV7-6	TRBJ2-2	NA	TGTGCCAGCAGCTCCTCTTATAGCGGGAACACCGGGGAGCTGTTTTTT	CASSSSYSGNTGELFF
once	TRBV7-6	TRBJ2-2	TRBD2	TGTGCCAGCAGCTCCGGACTAGCGGGAGGGCCGTACGGGGAGCTGTTTTTT	CASSSGLAGGPYGELFF
NA	TRBV2	TRBJ1-1	NA	TGTGCCAGCGGAGAGAACACTGAAGCTTTCTTT	CASGENTEAFF
NA	TRBV30	TRBJ1-5	NA	TGTGCCTGGGCCACGGGACTCAATCAGCCCCAGCATTTT	CAWATGLNQPQHF
NA	TRBV28	TRBJ2-1	NA	TGTGCCAGCAGTTTATTCGATCCGGGGTACAATGAGCAGTTCTTC	CASSLFDPGYNEQFF
NA	TRBV4-2	TRBJ2-7	NA	TGTGCCAGCAGCCAAGATCAACAGGGGGCGACTAGCGATTACGAGCAGTACTTC	CASSQDQQGATSDYEQYF
NA	TRBV27	TRBJ1-5	TRBD1	TGTGCCAGCAGTTTAGGACAGGGGTGGAATCAGCCCCAGCATTTT	CASSLGQGWNQPQHF
NA	TRBV6-1	TRBJ2-3	TRBD2	TGTGCCAGCAGGGGGGGGTACGCCACAGATACGCAGTATTTT	CASRGGYATDTQYF
NA	TRBV19	TRBJ1-1	TRBD1	TGTGCCAGTATTAACAGGGGGTCGAACACTGAAGCTTTCTTT	CASINRGSNTEAFF
once	TRBV5-1	TRBJ1-1	NA	TGCGCCAGCAGCACTTCGACAGTGAACACTGAAGCTTTCTTT	CASSTSTVNTEAFF
NA	TRBV7-8	TRBJ1-4	NA	TGTGCCAGCAGCCTCTCCACCGGGGGGGGAGCTAATAATGAAAAACTGTTTTTT	CASSLSTGGGANNEKLFF
NA	TRBV25-1	TRBJ2-1	NA	TGTGCCAGCACCCGTGACAATCCTCCCTACAATGAGCAGTTCTTC	CASTRDNPPYNEQFF
NA	TRBV21-1	TRBJ2-3	NA	TGTGCCAGCAGCGAAGATGTAATTCCCCTGGAGAACACAGATACGCAGTATTTT	CASSEDVIPLENTDTQYF
NA	TRBV5-1	TRBJ1-1	NA	TGCGCCAGCAGCCAAGCGACAGCGAACACTGAAGCTTTCTTT	CASSQATANTEAFF
NA	TRBV9	TRBJ2-1	NA	TGTGCCAGCAGCGTACTAGCAGACTCCTACAATGAGCAGTTCTTC	CASSVLADSYNEQFF
NA	TRBV7-9	TRBJ1-2	NA	TGTGCCAGCAGCTCGGGGGTCGGGGATCCCCACTATGGCTACACCTTC	CASSSGVGDPHYGYTF
NA	TRBV25-1	TRBJ2-6	NA	TGTGCCAGCAGTGCCACAGTCTCTGGGGCCAACGTCCTGACTTTC	CASSATVSGANVLTF
NA	TRBV6-1	TRBJ2-2	TRBD1	TGTGCCAGCAGTGGTGACAGGGTCAACACCGGGGAGCTGTTTTTT	CASSGDRVNTGELFF
NA	TRBV7-8	TRBJ1-4	NA	TGTGCCAGCAGCTACGGGTCTGCGGAAAAACTGTTTTTT	CASSYGSAEKLFF
NA	TRBV7-2	TRBJ2-7	TRBD2	TGTGCCAGCAGCCGGACTAGAATATACGAGCAGTACTTC	CASSRTRIYEQYF
NA	TRBV5-1	TRBJ2-1	TRBD2	TGCGCCAGCAGCTTGGGACTAGCGGGAGAACCCCCCTACAATGAGCAGTTCTTC	CASSLGLAGEPPYNEQFF